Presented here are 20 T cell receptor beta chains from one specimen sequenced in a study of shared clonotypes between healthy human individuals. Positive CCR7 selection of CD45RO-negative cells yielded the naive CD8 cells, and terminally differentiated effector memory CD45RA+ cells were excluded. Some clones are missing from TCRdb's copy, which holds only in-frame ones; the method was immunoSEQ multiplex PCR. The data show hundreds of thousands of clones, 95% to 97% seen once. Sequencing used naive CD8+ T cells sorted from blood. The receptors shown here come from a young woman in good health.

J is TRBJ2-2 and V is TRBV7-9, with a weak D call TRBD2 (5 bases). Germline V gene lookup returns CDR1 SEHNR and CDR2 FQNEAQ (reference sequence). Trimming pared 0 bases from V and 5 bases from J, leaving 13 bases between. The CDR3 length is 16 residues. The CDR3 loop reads CASSLARVDRTGELFF. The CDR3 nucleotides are TGTGCCAGCAGCTTAGCGCGGGTTGACCGGACCGGGGAGCTGTTTTTT.

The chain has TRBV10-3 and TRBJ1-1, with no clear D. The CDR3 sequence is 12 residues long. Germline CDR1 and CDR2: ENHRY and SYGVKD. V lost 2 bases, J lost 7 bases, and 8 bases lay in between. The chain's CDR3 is CAISEDKLEAFF. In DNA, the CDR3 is TGTGCCATCAGTGAGGACAAGCTTGAAGCTTTCTTT.

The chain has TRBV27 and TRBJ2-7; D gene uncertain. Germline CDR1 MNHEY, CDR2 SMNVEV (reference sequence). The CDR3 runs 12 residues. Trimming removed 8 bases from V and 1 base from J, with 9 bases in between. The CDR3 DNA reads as TGTGCCAGCGGCTGGTCTTCCTACGAGCAGTACTTC. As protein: CASGWSSYEQYF.

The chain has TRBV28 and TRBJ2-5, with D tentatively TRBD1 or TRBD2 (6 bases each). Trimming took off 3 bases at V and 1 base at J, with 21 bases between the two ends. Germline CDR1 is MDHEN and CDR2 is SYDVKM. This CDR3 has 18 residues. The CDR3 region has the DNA TGTGCCAGCAGTTTCGATGTAAGGGGGGAAGGGGCCCAAGAGACCCAGTACTTC. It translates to CASSFDVRGEGAQETQYF. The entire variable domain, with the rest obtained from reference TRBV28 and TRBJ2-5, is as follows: DVKVTQSSRYLVKRTGEKVFLECVQDMDHENMFWYRQDPGLGLRLIYFSYDVKMKEKGDIPEGYSVSREKKERFSLILESASTNQTSMYLCASSFDVRGEGAQETQYFGPGTRLLVL.

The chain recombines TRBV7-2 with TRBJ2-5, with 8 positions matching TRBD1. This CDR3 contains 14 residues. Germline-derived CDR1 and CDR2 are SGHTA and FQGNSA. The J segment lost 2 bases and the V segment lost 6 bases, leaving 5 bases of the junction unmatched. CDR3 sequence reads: CASRRWTGQETQYF. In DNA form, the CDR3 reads TGTGCCAGCAGACGATGGACAGGGCAAGAGACCCAGTACTTC.

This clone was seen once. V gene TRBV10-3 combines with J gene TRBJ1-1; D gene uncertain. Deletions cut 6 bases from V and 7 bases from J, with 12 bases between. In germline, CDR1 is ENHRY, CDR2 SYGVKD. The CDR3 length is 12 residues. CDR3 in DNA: TGTGCCATCAGCCTCGGACTGGGTGAAGCTTTCTTT. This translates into CAISLGLGEAFF.

CDR3 protein: CASCKTGQLNTGELFF. The CDR3, as DNA: TGTGCCAGCTGCAAGACAGGACAACTGAACACCGGGGAGCTGTTTTTT. This chain uses TRBV25-1 with TRBJ2-2; D perhaps matches TRBD1 (6 bases). The V and J ends lost 8 bases and 1 base respectively, with 17 bases between them. The CDR3 consists of 16 residues. CDR1 and CDR2 from the germline V gene are MGHDK and SYGVNS.

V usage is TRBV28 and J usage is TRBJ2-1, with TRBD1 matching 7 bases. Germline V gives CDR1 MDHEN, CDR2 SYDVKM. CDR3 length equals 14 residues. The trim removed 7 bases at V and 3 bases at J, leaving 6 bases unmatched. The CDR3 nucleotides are TGTGCCAGCATACAAGACAGGGTCTACAATGAGCAGTTCTTC. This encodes CASIQDRVYNEQFF.

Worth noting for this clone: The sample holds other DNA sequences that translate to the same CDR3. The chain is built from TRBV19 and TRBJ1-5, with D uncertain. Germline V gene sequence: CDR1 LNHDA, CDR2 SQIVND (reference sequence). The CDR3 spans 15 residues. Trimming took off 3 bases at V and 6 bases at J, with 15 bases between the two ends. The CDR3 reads CASSILEGTGQPQHF. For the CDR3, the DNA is TGTGCCAGTAGTATTTTAGAGGGTACGGGTCAGCCCCAGCATTTT.

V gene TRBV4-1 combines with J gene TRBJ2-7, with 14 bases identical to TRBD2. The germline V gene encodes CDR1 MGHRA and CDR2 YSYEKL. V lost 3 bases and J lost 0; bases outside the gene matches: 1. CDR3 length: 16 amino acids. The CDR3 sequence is CASSQGTSGSSYEQYF. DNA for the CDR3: TGCGCCAGCAGCCAGGGGACTAGCGGGAGCTCCTACGAGCAGTACTTC.

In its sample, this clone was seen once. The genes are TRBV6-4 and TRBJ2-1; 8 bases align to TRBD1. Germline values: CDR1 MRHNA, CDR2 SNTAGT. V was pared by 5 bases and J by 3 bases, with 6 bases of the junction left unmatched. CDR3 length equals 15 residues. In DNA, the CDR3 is TGTGCCAGCAGTATAGCAGGGGGCAACTACAATGAGCAGTTCTTC. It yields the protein CASSIAGGNYNEQFF.

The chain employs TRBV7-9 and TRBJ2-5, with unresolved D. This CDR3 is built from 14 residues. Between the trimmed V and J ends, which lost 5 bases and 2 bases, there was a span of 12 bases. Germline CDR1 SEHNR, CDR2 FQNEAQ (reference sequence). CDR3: CASSTPDGQETQYF. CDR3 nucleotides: TGTGCCAGCAGCACCCCTGACGGGCAAGAGACCCAGTACTTC.

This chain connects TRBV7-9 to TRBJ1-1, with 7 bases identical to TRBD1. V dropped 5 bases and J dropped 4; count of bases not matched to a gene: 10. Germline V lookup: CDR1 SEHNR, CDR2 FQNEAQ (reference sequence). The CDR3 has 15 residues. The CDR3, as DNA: TGTGCCAGCAGCGCACCCGGGACAGCGACCACTGAAGCTTTCTTT. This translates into CASSAPGTATTEAFF. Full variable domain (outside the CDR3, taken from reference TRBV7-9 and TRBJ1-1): DTGVSQNPRHKITKRGQNVTFRCDPISEHNRLYWYRQTLGQGPEFLTYFQNEAQLEKSRLLSDRFSAERPKGSFSTLEIQRTEQGDSAMYLCASSAPGTATTEAFFGQGTRLTVV.

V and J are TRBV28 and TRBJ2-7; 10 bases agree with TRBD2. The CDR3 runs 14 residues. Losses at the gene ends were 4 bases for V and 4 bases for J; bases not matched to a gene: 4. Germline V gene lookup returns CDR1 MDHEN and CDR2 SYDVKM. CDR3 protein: CASSSLAGAYEQYF. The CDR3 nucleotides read TGTGCCAGCAGTTCTCTAGCGGGAGCGTACGAGCAGTACTTC.

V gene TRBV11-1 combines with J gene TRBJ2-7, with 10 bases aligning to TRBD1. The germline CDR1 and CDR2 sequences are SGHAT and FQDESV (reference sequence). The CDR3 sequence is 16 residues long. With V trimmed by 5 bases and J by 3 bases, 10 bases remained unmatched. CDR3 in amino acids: CASSASGTGDFYEQYF. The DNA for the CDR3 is TGTGCCAGCAGCGCTTCCGGGACAGGGGACTTCTACGAGCAGTACTTC.

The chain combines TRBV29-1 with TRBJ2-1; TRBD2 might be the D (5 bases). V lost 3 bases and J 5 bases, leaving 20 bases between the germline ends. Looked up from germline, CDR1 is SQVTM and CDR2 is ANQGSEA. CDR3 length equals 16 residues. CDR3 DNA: TGCAGCGTTGAGGAAATTAATCCGACTACGCACAATGAGCAGTTCTTC. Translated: CSVEEINPTTHNEQFF.

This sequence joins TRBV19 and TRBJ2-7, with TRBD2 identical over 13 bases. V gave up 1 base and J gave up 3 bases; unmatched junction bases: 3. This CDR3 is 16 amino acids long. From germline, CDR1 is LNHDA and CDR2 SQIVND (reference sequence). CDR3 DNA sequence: TGTGCCAGTAGTATAGGTCGGACTAGCGGGAGCTACGAGCAGTACTTC. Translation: CASSIGRTSGSYEQYF.

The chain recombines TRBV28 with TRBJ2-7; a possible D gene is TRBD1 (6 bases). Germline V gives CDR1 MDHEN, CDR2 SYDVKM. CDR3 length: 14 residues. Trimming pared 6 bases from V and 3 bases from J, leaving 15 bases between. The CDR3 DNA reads TGTGCCAGCAGACCCTCGGGACACGGCTACGAGCAGTACTTC. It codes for CASRPSGHGYEQYF.

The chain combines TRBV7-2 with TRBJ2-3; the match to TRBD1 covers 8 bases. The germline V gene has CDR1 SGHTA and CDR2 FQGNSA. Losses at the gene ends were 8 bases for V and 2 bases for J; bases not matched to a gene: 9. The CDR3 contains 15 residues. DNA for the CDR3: TGTGCCAGCCCTGGTGGGACAGGTATCACAGATACGCAGTATTTT. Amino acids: CASPGGTGITDTQYF.

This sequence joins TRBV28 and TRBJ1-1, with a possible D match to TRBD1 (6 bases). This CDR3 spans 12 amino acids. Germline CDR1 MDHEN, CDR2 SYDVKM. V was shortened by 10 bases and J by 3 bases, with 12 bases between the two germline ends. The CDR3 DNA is TGTGCCACCGAACAGGGTGACACTGAAGCTTTCTTT. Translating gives CATEQGDTEAFF. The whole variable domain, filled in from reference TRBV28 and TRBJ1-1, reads DVKVTQSSRYLVKRTGEKVFLECVQDMDHENMFWYRQDPGLGLRLIYFSYDVKMKEKGDIPEGYSVSREKKERFSLILESASTNQTSMYLCATEQGDTEAFFGQGTRLTVV.